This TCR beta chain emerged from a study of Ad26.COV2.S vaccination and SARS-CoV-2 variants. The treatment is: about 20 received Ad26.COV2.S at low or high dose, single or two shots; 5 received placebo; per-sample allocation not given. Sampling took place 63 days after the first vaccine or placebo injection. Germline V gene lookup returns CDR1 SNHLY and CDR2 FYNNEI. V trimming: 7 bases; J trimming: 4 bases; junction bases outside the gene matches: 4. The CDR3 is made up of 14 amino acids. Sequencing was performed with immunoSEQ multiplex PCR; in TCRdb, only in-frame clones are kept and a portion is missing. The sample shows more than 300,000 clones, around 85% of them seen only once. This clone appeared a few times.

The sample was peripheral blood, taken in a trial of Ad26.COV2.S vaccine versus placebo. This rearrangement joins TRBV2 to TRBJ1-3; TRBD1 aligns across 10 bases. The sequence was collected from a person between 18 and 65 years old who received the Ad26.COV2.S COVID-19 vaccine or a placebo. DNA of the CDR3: TGTGCCAGCACCGCGACAGGGGGCGGAAACACCATATATTTT. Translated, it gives CASTATGGGNTIYF.